The clone carrying this T cell receptor beta chain occurred once. Its antigen is unknown. The source of the sample is a study of T cell responses to AZD1222 COVID-19 vaccine. General study results and limits: Breadth and depth of Spike-specific TCRs rose after two AZD1222 doses.

Germline lookup yields CDR1 SGHAT and CDR2 FQNNGV. V lost 5 bases to trimming and J lost 5 bases, with 15 bases between them. This CDR3 region has 15 residues. Repertoires were generated with immunoSEQ multiplex PCR, while TCRdb's copy carries only in-frame clones and drops some. The table shows roughly 85,000 clones, with 90% occurring only once. The clonotype originates from an adult who received the AZD1222 COVID-19 vaccine. Sequenced here: peripheral blood, sampled 28 days after the second AZD1222 dose. The V call is TRBV11-2, the J call TRBJ1-4; D remains unclear. The CDR3 coding sequence is TGTGCCAGCAGCCCGAACCGGGCCGTAAATGAAAAACTGTTTTTT. It translates to CASSPNRAVNEKLFF.